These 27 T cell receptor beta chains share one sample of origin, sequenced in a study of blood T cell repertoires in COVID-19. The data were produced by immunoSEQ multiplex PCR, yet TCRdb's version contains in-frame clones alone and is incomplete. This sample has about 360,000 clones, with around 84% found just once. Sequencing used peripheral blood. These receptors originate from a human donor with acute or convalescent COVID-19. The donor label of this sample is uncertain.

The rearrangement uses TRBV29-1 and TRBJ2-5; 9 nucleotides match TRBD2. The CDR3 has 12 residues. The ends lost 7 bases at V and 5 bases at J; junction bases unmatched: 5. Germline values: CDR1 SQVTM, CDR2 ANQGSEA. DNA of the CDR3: TGCAGCGGTAGCGGGAGCACCGAGACCCAGTACTTC. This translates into CSGSGSTETQYF. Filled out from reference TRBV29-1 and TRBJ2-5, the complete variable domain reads SAVISQKPSRDICQRGTSLTIQCQVDSQVTMMFWYRQQPGQSLTLIATANQGSEATYESGFVIDKFPISRPNLTFSTLTVSNMSPEDSSIYLCSGSGSTETQYFGPGTRLLVL.

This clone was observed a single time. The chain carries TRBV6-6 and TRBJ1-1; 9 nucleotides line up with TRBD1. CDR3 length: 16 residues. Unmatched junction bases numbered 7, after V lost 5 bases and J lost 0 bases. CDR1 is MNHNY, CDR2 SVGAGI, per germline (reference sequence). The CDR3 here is CASSPPGQGMNTEAFF. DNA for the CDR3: TGTGCCAGCAGTCCACCGGGACAGGGAATGAACACTGAAGCTTTCTTT.

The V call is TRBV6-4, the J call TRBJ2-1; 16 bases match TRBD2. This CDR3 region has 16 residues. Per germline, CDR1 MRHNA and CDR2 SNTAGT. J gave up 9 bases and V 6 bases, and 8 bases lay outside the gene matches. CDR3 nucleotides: TGTGCCAGCAGCAACGCCGGGACTAGCGGGAGGGGTGAGCAGTTCTTC. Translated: CASSNAGTSGRGEQFF.

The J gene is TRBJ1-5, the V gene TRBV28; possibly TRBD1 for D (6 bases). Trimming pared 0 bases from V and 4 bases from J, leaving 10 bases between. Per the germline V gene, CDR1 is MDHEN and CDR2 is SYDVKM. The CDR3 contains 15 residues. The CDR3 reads CASSLWGAGNQPQHF. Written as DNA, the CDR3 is TGTGCCAGCAGTTTATGGGGGGCTGGTAATCAGCCCCAGCATTTT.

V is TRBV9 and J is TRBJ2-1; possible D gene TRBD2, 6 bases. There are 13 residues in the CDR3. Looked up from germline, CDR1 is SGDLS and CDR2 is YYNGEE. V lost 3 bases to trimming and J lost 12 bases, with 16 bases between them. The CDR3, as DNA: TGTGCCAGCAGCGCTATCTCAGCCGGGGGGCAGTTCTTC. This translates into CASSAISAGGQFF.

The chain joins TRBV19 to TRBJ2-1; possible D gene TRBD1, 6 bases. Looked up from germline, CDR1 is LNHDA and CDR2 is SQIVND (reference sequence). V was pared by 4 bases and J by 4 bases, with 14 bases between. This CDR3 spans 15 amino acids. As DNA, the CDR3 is TGTGCCAGTAGTAGTACAGGGCATCGATACAATGAGCAGTTCTTC. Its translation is CASSSTGHRYNEQFF. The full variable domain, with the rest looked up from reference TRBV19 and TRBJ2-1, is DGGITQSPKYLFRKEGQNVTLSCEQNLNHDAMYWYRQDPGQGLRLIYYSQIVNDFQKGDIAEGYSVSREKKESFPLTVTSAQKNPTAFYLCASSSTGHRYNEQFFGPGTRLTVL.

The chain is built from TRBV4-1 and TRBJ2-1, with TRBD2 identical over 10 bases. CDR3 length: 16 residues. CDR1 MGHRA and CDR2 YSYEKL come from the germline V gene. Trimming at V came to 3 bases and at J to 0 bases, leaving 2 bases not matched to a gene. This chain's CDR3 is CASSQSSGSSYNEQFF. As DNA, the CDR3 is TGCGCCAGCAGCCAGTCTAGCGGGAGCTCCTACAATGAGCAGTTCTTC.

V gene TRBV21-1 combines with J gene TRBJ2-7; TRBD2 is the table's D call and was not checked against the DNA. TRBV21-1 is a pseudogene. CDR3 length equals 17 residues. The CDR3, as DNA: TGTGCCAGCAGCAAACGTTGGTATCTAGCGGGGCCGGGCGAGCAGTACTTC. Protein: CASSKRWYLAGPGEQYF.

The CDR3 region is CASKIGSSYNEQFF. CDR3 bases: TGTGCCAGCAAAATTGGGAGCTCCTACAATGAGCAGTTCTTC. The gene calls are TRBV6-5 and TRBJ2-1, with D possibly TRBD2 on 5 matching bases. The CDR3 is 14 amino acids. Per germline, CDR1 MNHEY and CDR2 SVGAGI. Trimming cost V 7 bases and J 0 bases, with 10 bases left between them.

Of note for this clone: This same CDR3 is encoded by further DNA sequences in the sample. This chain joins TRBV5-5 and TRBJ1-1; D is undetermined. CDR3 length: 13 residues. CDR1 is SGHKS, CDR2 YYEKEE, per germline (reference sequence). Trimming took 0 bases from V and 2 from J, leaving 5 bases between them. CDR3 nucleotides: TGTGCCAGCAGCTTGGAGAGTAACACTGAAGCTTTCTTT. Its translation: CASSLESNTEAFF.

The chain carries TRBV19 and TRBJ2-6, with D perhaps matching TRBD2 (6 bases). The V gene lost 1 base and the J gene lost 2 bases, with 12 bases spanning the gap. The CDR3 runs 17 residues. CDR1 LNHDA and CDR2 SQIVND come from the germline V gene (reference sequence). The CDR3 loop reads CASSIGTGVAGANVLTF. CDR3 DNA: TGTGCCAGTAGTATAGGTACGGGGGTAGCTGGGGCCAACGTCCTGACTTTC.

The CDR3 here is CASSLRTGYKTEAFF. The CDR3 DNA follows: TGTGCCAGCAGTTTACGGACAGGTTATAAGACTGAAGCTTTCTTT. J is TRBJ1-1 and V is TRBV28; the match to TRBD1 covers 7 bases. The CDR3 contains 15 residues. Germline CDR1 MDHEN, CDR2 SYDVKM. V gave up 2 bases and J gave up 5 bases; unmatched junction bases: 8.

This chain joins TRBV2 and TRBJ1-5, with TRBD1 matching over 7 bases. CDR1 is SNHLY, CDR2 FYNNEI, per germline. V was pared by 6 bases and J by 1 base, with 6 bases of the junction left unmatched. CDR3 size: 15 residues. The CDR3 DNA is TGTGCCAGCAGGGGACGACAGGGAAGCAATCAGCCCCAGCATTTT. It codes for CASRGRQGSNQPQHF.

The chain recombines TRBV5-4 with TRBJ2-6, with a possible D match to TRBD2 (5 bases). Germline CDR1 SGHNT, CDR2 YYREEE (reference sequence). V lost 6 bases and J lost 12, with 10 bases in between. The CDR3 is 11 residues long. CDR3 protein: CASKIRGVLTF. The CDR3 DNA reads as TGTGCCAGCAAGATCCGGGGCGTCCTGACTTTC.

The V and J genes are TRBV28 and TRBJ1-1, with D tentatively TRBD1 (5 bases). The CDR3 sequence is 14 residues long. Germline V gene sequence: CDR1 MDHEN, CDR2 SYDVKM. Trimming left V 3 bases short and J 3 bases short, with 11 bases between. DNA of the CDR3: TGTGCCAGCAGTTTCGGGGGTAGGGACACTGAAGCTTTCTTT. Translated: CASSFGGRDTEAFF.

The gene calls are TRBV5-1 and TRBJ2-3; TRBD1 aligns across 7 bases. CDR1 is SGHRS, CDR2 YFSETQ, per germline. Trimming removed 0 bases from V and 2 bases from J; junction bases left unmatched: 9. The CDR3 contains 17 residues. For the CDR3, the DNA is TGCGCCAGCAGCTTGGCCGAAGACAGGGAAGACACAGATACGCAGTATTTT. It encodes CASSLAEDREDTDTQYF.

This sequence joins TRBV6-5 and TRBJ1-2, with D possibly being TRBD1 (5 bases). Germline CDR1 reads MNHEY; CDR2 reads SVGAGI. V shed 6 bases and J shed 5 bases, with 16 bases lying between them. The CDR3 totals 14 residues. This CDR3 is CASSDSSTRYGYTF. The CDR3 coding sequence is TGTGCCAGCAGCGACAGCTCTACAAGATATGGCTACACCTTC.

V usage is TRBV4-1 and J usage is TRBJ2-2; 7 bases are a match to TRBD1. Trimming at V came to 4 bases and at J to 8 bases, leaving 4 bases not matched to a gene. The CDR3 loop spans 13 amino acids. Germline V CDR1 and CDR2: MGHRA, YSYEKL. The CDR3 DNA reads TGCGCCAGCAGCCGGACAGGAGGTGGGGAGCTGTTTTTT. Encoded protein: CASSRTGGGELFF.

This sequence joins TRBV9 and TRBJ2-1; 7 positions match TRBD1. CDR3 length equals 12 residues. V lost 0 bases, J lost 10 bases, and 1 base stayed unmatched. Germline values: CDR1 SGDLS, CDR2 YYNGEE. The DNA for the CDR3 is TGTGCCAGCAGCGTAGGAGGGGGCGAGCAGTTCTTC. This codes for CASSVGGGEQFF.

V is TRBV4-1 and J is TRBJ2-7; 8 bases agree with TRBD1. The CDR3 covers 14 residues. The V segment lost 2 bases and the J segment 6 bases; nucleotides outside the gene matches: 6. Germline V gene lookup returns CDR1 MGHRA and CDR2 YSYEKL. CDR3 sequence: CASSQPGQGPEQYF. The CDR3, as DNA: TGCGCCAGCAGCCAACCTGGACAGGGCCCCGAGCAGTACTTC.

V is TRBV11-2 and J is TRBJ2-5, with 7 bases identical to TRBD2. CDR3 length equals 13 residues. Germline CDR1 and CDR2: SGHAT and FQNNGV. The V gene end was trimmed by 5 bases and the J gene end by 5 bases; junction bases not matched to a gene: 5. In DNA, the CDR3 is TGTGCCAGCAGCGCGGGGGAATTGGAGACCCAGTACTTC. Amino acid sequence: CASSAGELETQYF.

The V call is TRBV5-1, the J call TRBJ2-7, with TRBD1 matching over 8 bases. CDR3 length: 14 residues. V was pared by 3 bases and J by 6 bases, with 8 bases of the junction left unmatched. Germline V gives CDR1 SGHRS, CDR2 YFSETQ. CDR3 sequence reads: CASSSGTGLGEQYF. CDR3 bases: TGCGCCAGCAGCTCCGGGACAGGATTAGGCGAGCAGTACTTC.

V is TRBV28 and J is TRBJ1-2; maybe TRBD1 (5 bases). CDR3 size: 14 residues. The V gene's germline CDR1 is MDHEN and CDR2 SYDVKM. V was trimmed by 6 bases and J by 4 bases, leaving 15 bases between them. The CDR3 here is CASSPGGRVYGYTF. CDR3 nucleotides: TGTGCCAGCAGCCCGGGGGGTCGGGTCTATGGCTACACCTTC.

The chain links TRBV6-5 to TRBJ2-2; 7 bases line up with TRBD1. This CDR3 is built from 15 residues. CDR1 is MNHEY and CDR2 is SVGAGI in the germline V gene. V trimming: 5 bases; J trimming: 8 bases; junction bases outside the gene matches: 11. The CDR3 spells CASSRGQLRRGELFF. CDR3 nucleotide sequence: TGTGCCAGCAGTAGGGGGCAGCTGAGAAGGGGGGAGCTGTTTTTT.

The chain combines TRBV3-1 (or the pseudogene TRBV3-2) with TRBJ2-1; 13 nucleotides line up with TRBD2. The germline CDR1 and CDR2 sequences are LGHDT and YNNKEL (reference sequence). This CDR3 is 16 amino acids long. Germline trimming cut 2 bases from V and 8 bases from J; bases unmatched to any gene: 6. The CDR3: CASSQPGLAGEDEQFF. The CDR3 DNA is TGTGCCAGCAGCCAACCTGGACTAGCGGGAGAGGATGAGCAGTTCTTC.

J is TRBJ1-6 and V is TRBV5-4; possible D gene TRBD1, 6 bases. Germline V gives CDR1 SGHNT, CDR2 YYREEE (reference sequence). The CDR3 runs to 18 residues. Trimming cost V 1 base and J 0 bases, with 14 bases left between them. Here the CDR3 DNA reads TGTGCCAGCAGCTTGCGCGGGGGCGGGAGCTCCTATAATTCACCCCTCCACTTT. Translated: CASSLRGGGSSYNSPLHF.

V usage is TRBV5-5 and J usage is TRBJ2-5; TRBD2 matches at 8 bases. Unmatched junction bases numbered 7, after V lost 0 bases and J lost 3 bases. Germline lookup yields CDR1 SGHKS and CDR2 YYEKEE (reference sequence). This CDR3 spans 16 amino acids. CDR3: CASSLVFSGIKETQYF. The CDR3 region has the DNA TGTGCCAGCAGCTTGGTTTTTAGCGGGATAAAAGAGACCCAGTACTTC.